This paragraph reports one T cell receptor beta chain. Alongside a J-beta primer mix, a sample-barcoded 5' primer served in a second PCR lasting roughly 6 to 11 cycles. TCRdb processed the 5' RACE reads anew with MiXCR; each CDR3 protein has one entry. Here the sample spans about 1,000,000 distinct CDR3 sequences, 40% to 45% being singletons. Germline lookup yields CDR1 SEHNR and CDR2 FQNEAQ (reference sequence). Trimming cost V 1 base and J 6 bases, with 9 bases left between them. The CDR3 is made up of 14 amino acids. The data stem from a study of blood T cells in healthy people across ages. The sample was blood. This clonotype was obtained from a woman in her fifties or sixties in good health. V and J are TRBV7-9 and TRBJ2-2; the D is unclear. For the CDR3, the DNA is TGTGCCAGCAGCTTAGAGGATCAGGCCGGGGAGCTGTTTTTT. It encodes CASSLEDQAGELFF.